These 2 T cell receptor beta chains were all obtained from the same sample, sequenced in a study of T cells after somatic rescue of genetic block. Assay: immunoSEQ multiplex PCR; the TCRdb copy retains only in-frame clones and omits some. The sample yields approximately 88,000 clones, approximately 90% seen once. Sequenced: peripheral blood mononuclear cells (PBMCs). The receptor source for this set is a woman under 30.

J is TRBJ1-1 and V is TRBV6-5; D gene ambiguous. The CDR3 is 13 residues long. Trimming shortened V by 4 bases and J by 1 base, and 7 bases separated the two germline ends. Germline CDR1 MNHEY, CDR2 SVGAGI. In nucleotides, the CDR3 is TGTGCCAGCAGTTTTCAAGGGAACACTGAAGCTTTCTTT. It is translated as CASSFQGNTEAFF.

In this sample, this clone turned up a few times. V and J are TRBV6-5 and TRBJ1-2; no reliable D call. The CDR3 is made up of 12 amino acids. The V gene lost 8 bases and the J gene lost 8 bases, with 15 bases spanning the gap. Germline CDR1 is MNHEY and CDR2 is SVGAGI. In DNA form, the CDR3 reads TGTGCCAGCCGAGGATTGGCCTGGGGCTACACCTTC. The encoded protein is CASRGLAWGYTF.